Presented here are 25 T cell receptor beta chains from one specimen sequenced in a study of memory CD4+ T cells and cytomegalovirus serostatus. The protocol was immunoSEQ multiplex PCR, while the TCRdb copy is restricted to in-frame clones and leaves out a portion. Found here are 35,000 to 50,000 clones, roughly 79% of them singletons; the top ten hold roughly 0.5%. Single viable CD3+CD4+CD8-CD45RO+ cells were sorted as the memory CD4+ T cells. Sequenced sample: memory CD4+ T cells from blood. Every receptor here comes from an adult in good health and CMV-seronegative.

This clone appeared once. This chain links TRBV5-6 with TRBJ2-1; 8 nucleotides align to TRBD1. CDR1 and CDR2 from the germline V gene are SGHDT and YYEEEE. J gave up 9 bases and V 5 bases, and 10 bases lay outside the gene matches. CDR3 length: 14 residues. CDR3 DNA sequence: TGTGCCAGCAGTCTCGGACAGGGCAGAGGTGAGCAGTTCTTC. Residues: CASSLGQGRGEQFF.

The gene calls are TRBV2 and TRBJ1-1; D gene uncertain. Germline CDR1 is SNHLY and CDR2 is FYNNEI. The CDR3 sequence is 11 residues long. The germline V and J ends were trimmed by 9 bases and 4 bases, with 9 bases remaining between them. CDR3 sequence reads: CARGLGTEAFF. DNA for the CDR3: TGTGCCAGGGGTTTAGGCACTGAAGCTTTCTTT.

The chain joins TRBV5-6 to TRBJ2-7, with 7 positions matching TRBD1. The CDR3 covers 15 residues. In germline, CDR1 is SGHDT, CDR2 YYEEEE. V was pared by 2 bases and J by 3 bases, with 8 bases of the junction left unmatched. Written as DNA, the CDR3 is TGTGCCAGCAGCTTATCAGGGGGTAGGTACTACGAGCAGTACTTC. Encoded protein: CASSLSGGRYYEQYF.

This chain connects TRBV6-5 to TRBJ2-2; a possible D gene is TRBD1 (5 bases). Germline CDR1 reads MNHEY; CDR2 reads SVGAGI. Trimming pared 6 bases from V and 3 bases from J, leaving 5 bases between. This CDR3 is 12 amino acids long. This CDR3 is CASSRDTGELFF. In DNA, the CDR3 is TGTGCCAGCAGCAGGGACACCGGGGAGCTGTTTTTT.

The chain has TRBV11-2 and TRBJ2-3; D is perhaps TRBD2 (7 bases). Germline V gene lookup returns CDR1 SGHAT and CDR2 FQNNGV. Trimming took off 5 bases at V and 2 bases at J, with 14 bases between the two ends. The CDR3 has 15 residues. In nucleotides, the CDR3 is TGTGCCAGCAGCCCCGGGGGGCGATCCACAGATACGCAGTATTTT. Protein product: CASSPGGRSTDTQYF.

The genes are TRBV7-6 and TRBJ2-1; the match to TRBD1 covers 10 bases. V shed 3 bases and J 4 bases; nucleotides not matched to a gene: 6. The CDR3 runs to 16 residues. In germline, CDR1 is SGHVS, CDR2 FNYEAQ. CDR3 region: CASSLGGQGRYNEQFF. For the CDR3, the DNA is TGTGCCAGCAGCTTGGGGGGACAGGGGAGGTACAATGAGCAGTTCTTC.

The genes are TRBV2 and TRBJ2-5; the D is unclear. This CDR3 is 11 amino acids long. Trimming cost V 4 bases and J 5 bases, with 5 bases left between them. Germline V gene sequence: CDR1 SNHLY, CDR2 FYNNEI. In nucleotides, the CDR3 is TGTGCCAGCAGTGCTGAGGAGACCCAGTACTTC. Translating gives CASSAEETQYF.

This sequence joins TRBV18 and TRBJ2-2; perhaps TRBD2 as D (7 bases). The germline V gene has CDR1 KGHSH and CDR2 LQKENI. V shed 3 bases and J shed 0 bases, with 14 bases lying between them. The CDR3 contains 17 residues. The CDR3 is CASSPERGGTNTGELFF. CDR3 sequence (DNA): TGTGCCAGCTCACCCGAAAGGGGGGGAACGAACACCGGGGAGCTGTTTTTT.

The V gene is TRBV6-1, the J gene TRBJ1-2; D not resolved. Between the trimmed V and J ends, which lost 2 bases and 7 bases, there was a span of 14 bases. This CDR3 region has 14 residues. CDR1 is MNHNS and CDR2 is SASEGT in the germline V gene. CDR3 loop: CASSEQILKSGYTF. The CDR3 region has the DNA TGTGCCAGCAGTGAACAGATTTTGAAAAGTGGCTACACCTTC.

The chain couples TRBV5-8 to TRBJ2-1; D perhaps matches TRBD1 (7 bases). Per germline, CDR1 SGHTS and CDR2 YDEGEE. CDR3 length equals 14 residues. V shed 3 bases and J shed 12 bases, with 19 bases lying between them. DNA of the CDR3: TGTGCCAGCAGCTCCGGGACAGCGAGGGGGGTGCAGTTCTTC. This encodes CASSSGTARGVQFF.

V and J are TRBV6-6 and TRBJ1-3; D gene ambiguous. V lost 2 bases and J 7 bases, leaving 3 bases between the germline ends. CDR3 length equals 11 residues. The germline V gene encodes CDR1 MNHNY and CDR2 SVGAGI (reference sequence). The DNA of the CDR3 is TGTGCCAGCAGTTACGGGAACACCATATATTTT. Protein product: CASSYGNTIYF.

As for this clone: Other DNA sequences of this sample code for an identical CDR3. The rearrangement uses TRBV9 and TRBJ1-2; perhaps TRBD1 as D (5 bases). This CDR3 contains 14 residues. The V end was cut by 0 bases, the J end by 4 bases, with 10 bases between. CDR1 is SGDLS, CDR2 YYNGEE, per germline. The CDR3 DNA is TGTGCCAGCAGCGTAGAAGGGCAGGGCTATGGCTACACCTTC. Protein sequence: CASSVEGQGYGYTF.

The rearrangement joins TRBV19 to TRBJ2-7; D might be TRBD2 (5 bases). Germline loops: CDR1 LNHDA, CDR2 SQIVND (reference sequence). There are 11 residues in the CDR3. The germline V and J ends were trimmed by 5 bases and 3 bases, with 5 bases remaining between them. The CDR3 region has the DNA TGTGCCAGTAGTGAGGGCTACGAGCAGTACTTC. Translated: CASSEGYEQYF. Using reference TRBV19 and TRBJ2-7 for the parts outside the CDR3, the full variable domain is DGGITQSPKYLFRKEGQNVTLSCEQNLNHDAMYWYRQDPGQGLRLIYYSQIVNDFQKGDIAEGYSVSREKKESFPLTVTSAQKNPTAFYLCASSEGYEQYFGPGTRLTVT.

DNA for the CDR3: TGTGCCAGCAGTCTAAGCGGGGGGCGATTCAATGAGCAGTTCTTC. Its protein product is CASSLSGGRFNEQFF. J is TRBJ2-1 and V is TRBV7-2; 9 positions match TRBD2. With 6 bases clipped from V and 6 bases from J, the junction kept 9 bases outside the gene matches. The CDR3 contains 15 residues. Germline CDR1 and CDR2: SGHTA and FQGNSA.

The V call is TRBV19, the J call TRBJ1-6; D gene unclear. The CDR3 is 17 amino acids. Germline CDR1 LNHDA, CDR2 SQIVND (reference sequence). V was cut by 3 bases and J by 7 bases, with 19 bases left in between. The CDR3 bases are TGTGCCAGTAGTATCTCCGCCCCAGGCCTCAAGAATTCACCCCTCCACTTT. It specifies CASSISAPGLKNSPLHF.

The chain carries TRBV15 and TRBJ1-5; 8 bases are a match to TRBD1. This CDR3 is 16 amino acids long. The ends lost 0 bases at V and 4 bases at J; junction bases unmatched: 5. Germline V gene sequence: CDR1 LNHNV, CDR2 YYDKDF (reference sequence). CDR3 nucleotides: TGTGCCACCAGCAGAGAAAGGACAGGGACAAATCAGCCCCAGCATTTT. It specifies CATSRERTGTNQPQHF.

The chain links TRBV6-5 to TRBJ2-5, with D possibly matching TRBD2 (6 bases). This CDR3 is 13 amino acids long. Germline V CDR1 and CDR2: MNHEY, SVGAGI. Trimming took 6 bases from V and 4 from J, leaving 12 bases between them. The CDR3 sequence is CASSPGGRETQYF. The CDR3, as DNA: TGTGCCAGCAGCCCCGGGGGAAGAGAGACCCAGTACTTC.

The chain has TRBV7-8 and TRBJ1-2, with unresolved D. The CDR3 covers 15 residues. Germline CDR1 reads SGHVS; CDR2 reads FQNEAQ. Trimming cost V 7 bases and J 5 bases, with 20 bases left between them. Here the CDR3 reads CASTPGGQIKYGYTF. The CDR3 DNA reads as TGTGCCAGCACCCCGGGAGGGCAGATCAAATATGGCTACACCTTC.

The chain joins TRBV7-8 to TRBJ1-6, with D hard to call. Trimming removed 1 base from V and 8 bases from J, with 6 bases in between. Germline-derived CDR1 and CDR2 are SGHVS and FQNEAQ. The CDR3 length is 13 residues. Here the CDR3 reads CASSLDLDSPLHF. In nucleotides, the CDR3 is TGTGCCAGCAGCTTAGATCTGGATTCACCCCTCCACTTT.

This clone was observed a single time. The CDR3, as DNA: TGTGCCAGCAGTGATTTAAGCGACGAGCAGTACTTC. Amino acids: CASSDLSDEQYF. The chain couples TRBV6-1 to TRBJ2-7; no reliable D call. Between the trimmed V and J ends, which lost 3 bases and 5 bases, there was a span of 8 bases. The CDR3 length is 12 residues. Germline assignment: CDR1 MNHNS and CDR2 SASEGT.

The CDR3 is CASSLAISMPGANVLTF. The CDR3 DNA follows: TGTGCCAGCAGCTTGGCTATTTCCATGCCTGGGGCCAACGTCCTGACTTTC. The rearrangement links TRBV5-4 to TRBJ2-6; D uncertain. The V gene's germline CDR1 is SGHNT and CDR2 YYREEE (reference sequence). This CDR3 has 17 residues. The V gene lost 0 bases and the J gene lost 2 bases, with 12 bases spanning the gap.

This chain links TRBV6-6 with TRBJ2-7, with 9 bases matching TRBD1. The CDR3 covers 14 residues. With V trimmed by 5 bases and J by 4 bases, 6 bases remained unmatched. Germline loops: CDR1 MNHNY, CDR2 SVGAGI (reference sequence). The CDR3 loop reads CASSRSGTGYEQYF. CDR3 sequence (DNA): TGTGCCAGCAGTCGCTCCGGGACAGGGTACGAGCAGTACTTC.

The chain couples TRBV28 to TRBJ1-2; 9 bases are a match to TRBD1. From germline, CDR1 is MDHEN and CDR2 SYDVKM. After removal of 4 bases from V and 2 bases from J, the junction contained 5 bases not matched to a gene. This CDR3 has 15 amino acids. The CDR3 protein is CASSSYGTGNYGYTF. CDR3 nucleotide sequence: TGTGCCAGCAGTTCCTACGGGACAGGGAACTATGGCTACACCTTC.

The chain has TRBV5-6 and TRBJ1-1; 7 positions agree with TRBD1. CDR3 length equals 15 residues. The ends lost 2 bases at V and 5 bases at J; junction bases unmatched: 9. CDR1 and CDR2 from the germline V gene are SGHDT and YYEEEE. The CDR3 bases are TGTGCCAGCAGCTTCACACCAAACAGGGGAACTGAAGCTTTCTTT. Translation gives CASSFTPNRGTEAFF.

The chain links TRBV29-1 to TRBJ1-2, with D perhaps TRBD1 (5 bases). Germline lookup yields CDR1 SQVTM and CDR2 ANQGSEA. The V end was cut by 2 bases, the J end by 4 bases, with 8 bases between. The CDR3 contains 12 residues. The DNA for the CDR3 is TGCAGCGTTGAATGGGACCTCTATGGCTACACCTTC. It specifies CSVEWDLYGYTF.